One sample yielded the 18 T cell receptor beta chains listed below, sequenced in a study of blood T cell repertoires in COVID-19. Profiled with immunoSEQ multiplex PCR; TCRdb holds only in-frame clones, not every one. This sample yields about 300,000 clones, of which about 89% are seen a single time; 5% to 7% belongs to the top ten. Sequencing input: peripheral blood. Receptors originate from a man aged 18 to 29 who had recovered from COVID-19.

CDR3 coding DNA: TGTGCCAGCAGCGTCGCCGGAGGGTGGAATTCACCCCTCCACTTT. Its protein product is CASSVAGGWNSPLHF. The chain is built from TRBV7-2 and TRBJ1-6; D ambiguous. Per the germline V gene, CDR1 is SGHTA and CDR2 is FQGNSA. Trimming stripped 5 bases from V and 7 bases from J, with 15 bases between. CDR3 length equals 15 residues. The whole variable domain, remainder taken from reference TRBV7-2 and TRBJ1-6, is GAGVSQSPSNKVTEKGKDVELRCDPISGHTALYWYRQSLGQGLEFLIYFQGNSAPDKSGLPSDRFSAERTGGSVSTLTIQRTQQEDSAVYLCASSVAGGWNSPLHFGNGTRLTVT.

The CDR3 spells CASRTGTGASYEQYF. The CDR3, as DNA: TGTGCCAGCAGGACCGGGACAGGGGCATCCTACGAGCAGTACTTC. The V gene is TRBV7-9, the J gene TRBJ2-7, with TRBD1 matching over 10 bases. This CDR3 is built from 15 residues. Germline values: CDR1 SEHNR, CDR2 FQNEAQ (reference sequence). Trimming removed 6 bases from V and 1 base from J; junction bases left unmatched: 6.

V and J are TRBV27 and TRBJ1-2; TRBD1 aligns across 12 bases. J lost 4 bases, V lost 5 bases, and 11 bases had no gene match. The CDR3 has 17 amino acids. Germline-derived CDR1 and CDR2 are MNHEY and SMNVEV (reference sequence). CDR3 nucleotide sequence: TGTGCCAGCAGTCTGGGACAGGGGGCGAATGGCCCCTATGGCTACACCTTC. Translating it yields CASSLGQGANGPYGYTF.

This chain connects TRBV10-3 to TRBJ2-3; 7 bases are a match to TRBD2. Trimming removed 10 bases from V and 1 base from J; junction bases left unmatched: 8. The CDR3 spans 14 residues. From germline, CDR1 is ENHRY and CDR2 SYGVKD. CDR3 amino acids: CATSGGLGTDTQYF. The CDR3 DNA sequence: TGTGCCACCTCGGGGGGTTTAGGCACAGATACGCAGTATTTT.

V and J are TRBV24-1 and TRBJ2-2; possible D gene TRBD2, 5 bases. The CDR3 covers 15 residues. CDR1 and CDR2 (germline): KGHDR, SFDVKD. V was shortened by 2 bases and J by 5 bases, with 11 bases between the two germline ends. The CDR3 spells CATSDSASGTGELFF. The DNA of the CDR3 is TGTGCCACCAGTGATTCTGCGAGCGGTACCGGGGAGCTGTTTTTT.

The chain recombines TRBV4-1 with TRBJ2-3, with D unresolved. The CDR3 runs 15 residues. Trimming cost V 1 base and J 2 bases, with 10 bases left between them. Germline CDR1 and CDR2: MGHRA and YSYEKL. As DNA, the CDR3 is TGCGCCAGCAGCCAAGTTAAAGACTTCACAGATACGCAGTATTTT. Encoded protein: CASSQVKDFTDTQYF.

V is TRBV4-2 and J is TRBJ1-2; D not certain. Trimming took 3 bases from V and 4 from J, leaving 9 bases between them. The CDR3 covers 13 residues. Germline-derived CDR1 and CDR2 are LGHNA and YNFKEQ. As DNA, the CDR3 is TGTGCCAGCAGCCAGGGCCAGTCCTATGGCTACACCTTC. Its translation is CASSQGQSYGYTF.

The V and J genes are TRBV19 and TRBJ2-2; weak D call: TRBD2 (6 bases). V lost 1 base and J lost 0, with 9 bases in between. Germline V gene sequence: CDR1 LNHDA, CDR2 SQIVND (reference sequence). This CDR3 region has 16 residues. In DNA, the CDR3 is TGTGCCAGTAGTATAGCGACGGGGGCGAACACCGGGGAGCTGTTTTTT. Translating gives CASSIATGANTGELFF.

This chain joins TRBV29-1 and TRBJ2-7, with TRBD1 matching 7 bases. The trim removed 7 bases at V and 2 bases at J, leaving 5 bases unmatched. The germline gives CDR1 SQVTM, CDR2 ANQGSEA. The CDR3 extends over 12 amino acids. CDR3 nucleotide sequence: TGCAGCGCCCGGACAGGCGCCTACGAGCAGTACTTC. Protein product: CSARTGAYEQYF.

In regard to this clone: Other nucleotide sequences from this sample produce the same CDR3. The chain combines TRBV5-6 with TRBJ1-1, with a possible D match to TRBD1 (5 bases). Germline-derived CDR1 and CDR2 are SGHDT and YYEEEE. The CDR3 is made up of 12 amino acids. Deletions cut 4 bases from V and 1 base from J, with 5 bases between. The CDR3 sequence is CASSRGNTEAFF. For the CDR3, the DNA is TGTGCCAGCAGCAGGGGGAACACTGAAGCTTTCTTT.

The chain is built from TRBV12-3 or TRBV12-4 and TRBJ2-1; D not resolved. V was pared by 3 bases and J by 12 bases, with 12 bases between. This CDR3 is built from 12 residues. The DNA of the CDR3 is TGTGCCAGCAGTTTTTGGGCAGATCGGCAGTTCTTC. Translated, it gives CASSFWADRQFF.

The rearrangement joins TRBV4-2 to TRBJ2-7; 7 bases align to TRBD1. V was clipped by 0 bases and J by 2 bases; unmatched bases: 4. CDR3 length equals 15 residues. Germline V CDR1 and CDR2: LGHNA, YNFKEQ. Here the CDR3 DNA reads TGTGCCAGCAGCCAAGAGCTCGGGACAGCCTACGAGCAGTACTTC. This sequence encodes CASSQELGTAYEQYF.

The rearrangement uses TRBV11-2 and TRBJ1-1; TRBD1 aligns across 11 bases. CDR1 SGHAT and CDR2 FQNNGV come from the germline V gene. The CDR3 runs to 15 residues. V was pared by 5 bases and J by 6 bases, with 8 bases of the junction left unmatched. CDR3 sequence (DNA): TGTGCCAGCAGCGCAGGACAGGGGGCTGCCGCTGAAGCTTTCTTT. Translation: CASSAGQGAAAEAFF. Full variable domain (rest looked up from reference TRBV11-2 and TRBJ1-1): EAGVAQSPRYKIIEKRQSVAFWCNPISGHATLYWYQQILGQGPKLLIQFQNNGVVDDSQLPKDRFSAERLKGVDSTLKIQPAKLEDSAVYLCASSAGQGAAAEAFFGQGTRLTVV.

The chain uses TRBV6-2 or TRBV6-3 and TRBJ1-1; D might be TRBD1 (6 bases). Germline CDR1 reads MNHEY; CDR2 reads SVGEGT. The length of the CDR3 is 16 residues. Trimming took off 5 bases at V and 0 bases at J, with 16 bases between the two ends. CDR3 residues: CASSRTVSPMNTEAFF. Written as DNA, the CDR3 is TGTGCCAGCAGTCGGACAGTAAGTCCTATGAACACTGAAGCTTTCTTT.

This clone came up many times. The V gene is TRBV5-1, the J gene TRBJ2-2; TRBD1 matches at 7 bases. The CDR3 consists of 15 residues. Germline V gene lookup returns CDR1 SGHRS and CDR2 YFSETQ. V shed 3 bases and J 0 bases; nucleotides not matched to a gene: 2. The CDR3 sequence: CASSSGTANTGELFF. CDR3 bases: TGCGCCAGCAGCTCCGGGACAGCGAACACCGGGGAGCTGTTTTTT.

V is TRBV7-2 and J is TRBJ1-3, with D possibly matching TRBD1 (5 bases). The CDR3 loop spans 17 amino acids. V lost 4 bases, J lost 0 bases, and 16 bases lay in between. CDR1 SGHTA and CDR2 FQGNSA come from the germline V gene. Here the CDR3 DNA reads TGTGCCAGCAGCTCAACCTCCGTCGACAGCTCTGGAAACACCATATATTTT. It codes for CASSSTSVDSSGNTIYF.

This chain connects TRBV10-3 to TRBJ2-7, with no clear D. The CDR3 sequence is 12 residues long. Germline V lookup: CDR1 ENHRY, CDR2 SYGVKD. Trimming cost V 4 bases and J 5 bases, with 9 bases left between them. The CDR3 protein is CAISASVHEQYF. Written as DNA, the CDR3 is TGTGCCATCAGTGCCAGCGTTCACGAGCAGTACTTC.

V and J are TRBV12-3 or TRBV12-4 and TRBJ1-2, with TRBD1 as a possible D gene (5 bases). V lost 7 bases and J 4 bases, leaving 13 bases between the germline ends. This CDR3 comprises 13 residues. The CDR3 is CASTKTGVYGYTF. The CDR3 coding sequence is TGTGCCAGCACCAAAACGGGGGTCTATGGCTACACCTTC.